The T cell receptor beta chain under discussion was sequenced for a study of response to subunit inactivated influenza vaccine. This clonotype has only a few counts. Its antigen is undetermined. Overall study findings and caveats: Few additional T cells are recruited per seasonal influenza vaccination, authors suggested.

TCRdb recomputed calls from the RT-PCR reads with MiXCR, one row per CDR3 protein. The repertoire holds roughly 630,000 distinct CDR3 sequences, approximately 15% seen once, with roughly 7.6% in the top ten. Trimming pared 2 bases from V and 10 bases from J, leaving 10 bases between. Germline values: CDR1 MNHNY, CDR2 SVGAGI (reference sequence). The CDR3 loop spans 12 amino acids. The receptor was isolated from a man aged 50 to 60 who received an inactivated influenza vaccine. This sequence joins TRBV6-6 and TRBJ2-3; D is uncertain. The sample here was PBMCs from blood, taken around two weeks before vaccination. CDR3 DNA: TGTGCCAGCAGTTACCGGGCCAATGCGCAGTATTTT. Translated, it gives CASSYRANAQYF.